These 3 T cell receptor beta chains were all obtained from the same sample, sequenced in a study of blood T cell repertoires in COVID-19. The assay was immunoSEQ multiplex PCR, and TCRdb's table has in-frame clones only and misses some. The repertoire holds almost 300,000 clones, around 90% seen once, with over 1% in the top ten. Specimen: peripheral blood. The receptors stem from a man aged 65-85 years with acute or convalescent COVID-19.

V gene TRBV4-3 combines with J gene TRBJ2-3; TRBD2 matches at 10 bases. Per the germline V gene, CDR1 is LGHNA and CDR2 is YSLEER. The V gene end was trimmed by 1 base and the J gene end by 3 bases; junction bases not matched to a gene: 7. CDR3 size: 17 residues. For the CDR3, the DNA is TGCGCCAGCAGCCAAGGCCCCGCTAGCGGGAGAACAGATACGCAGTATTTT. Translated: CASSQGPASGRTDTQYF.

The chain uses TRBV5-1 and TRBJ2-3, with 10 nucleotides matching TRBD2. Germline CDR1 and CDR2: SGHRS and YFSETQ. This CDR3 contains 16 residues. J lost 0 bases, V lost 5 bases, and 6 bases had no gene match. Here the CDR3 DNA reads TGCGCCAGCAGTAGCGGGAGGAGCTCTAGCACAGATACGCAGTATTTT. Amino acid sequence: CASSSGRSSSTDTQYF.

The CDR3 is CASSRPGLAGYEQYF. The CDR3 DNA reads TGTGCCAGCAGCCGTCCGGGACTAGCGGGTTACGAGCAGTACTTC. The chain employs TRBV6-5 and TRBJ2-7, with 12 bases identical to TRBD2. CDR1 and CDR2 (germline): MNHEY, SVGAGI. This CDR3 comprises 15 residues. V lost 6 bases and J lost 4; bases outside the gene matches: 7.